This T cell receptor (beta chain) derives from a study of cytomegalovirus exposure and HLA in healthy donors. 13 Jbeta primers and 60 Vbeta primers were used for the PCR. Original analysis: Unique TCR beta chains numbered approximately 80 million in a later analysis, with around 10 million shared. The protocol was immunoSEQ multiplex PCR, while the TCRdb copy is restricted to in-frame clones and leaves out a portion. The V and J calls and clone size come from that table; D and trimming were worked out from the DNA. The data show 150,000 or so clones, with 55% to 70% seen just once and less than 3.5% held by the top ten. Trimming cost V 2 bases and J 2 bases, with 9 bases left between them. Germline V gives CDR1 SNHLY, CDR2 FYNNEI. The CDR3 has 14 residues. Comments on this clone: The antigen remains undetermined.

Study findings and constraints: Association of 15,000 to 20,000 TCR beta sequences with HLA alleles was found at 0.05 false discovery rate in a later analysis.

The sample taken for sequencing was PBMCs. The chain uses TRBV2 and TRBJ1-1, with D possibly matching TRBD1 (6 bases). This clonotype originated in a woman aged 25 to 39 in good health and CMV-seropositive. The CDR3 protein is CASSEQGFNTEAFF. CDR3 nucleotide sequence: TGTGCCAGCAGTGAACAGGGGTTCAACACTGAAGCTTTCTTT.